These 13 T cell receptor beta chains were sequenced from one sample in a study of T cell clonotyping in hematopoietic cell transplantation. Assay: immunoSEQ multiplex PCR; the TCRdb copy retains only in-frame clones and omits some. The sample has about 11,000 clones, 46% seen once. The input for sequencing was PBMCs, taken 30 days after allogeneic stem cell transplant. The receptors were sampled from a male patient in his fifties who had an allogeneic stem cell transplant from an unrelated donor, so the T cells may come from the graft donor. Some clones in this sample may be carry-over from other donors' samples.

This clone has more than one count but fewer than ten. The chain is built from TRBV29-1 and TRBJ2-1; D unresolved. The CDR3 is 11 amino acids. V was clipped by 5 bases and J by 8 bases, with 10 bases between them. Per the germline V gene, CDR1 is SQVTM and CDR2 is ANQGSEA. CDR3 DNA: TGCAGCGTTACCACTTTGGATGAGCAGTTCTTC. Residues: CSVTTLDEQFF.

The chain combines TRBV7-2 with TRBJ2-7; 8 bases align to TRBD2. Germline V gives CDR1 SGHTA, CDR2 FQGNSA. The CDR3 is 15 residues long. Germline trimming cut 4 bases from V and 2 bases from J; bases unmatched to any gene: 7. CDR3 in DNA: TGTGCCAGCAGCTCCCCCGGGGGGGGAACCTACGAGCAGTACTTC. This translates into CASSSPGGGTYEQYF.

This chain uses TRBV5-4 with TRBJ2-1, with TRBD2 as a possible D gene (5 bases). Trimming removed 0 bases from V and 11 bases from J, with 12 bases in between. This CDR3 comprises 13 residues. Germline V gene lookup returns CDR1 SGHNT and CDR2 YYREEE (reference sequence). CDR3 DNA: TGTGCCAGCAGCTTGGCATCCGGGATTCAGCAGTTCTTC. This sequence encodes CASSLASGIQQFF. Filled out from reference TRBV5-4 and TRBJ2-1, the complete variable domain reads ETGVTQSPTHLIKTRGQQVTLRCSSQSGHNTVSWYQQALGQGPQFIFQYYREEENGRGNFPPRFSGLQFPNYSSELNVNALELDDSALYLCASSLASGIQQFFGPGTRLTVL.

V and J are TRBV6-1 and TRBJ2-3; D unresolved. This CDR3 comprises 12 residues. CDR1 is MNHNS and CDR2 is SASEGT in the germline V gene. V lost 8 bases to trimming and J lost 1 base, with 7 bases between them. CDR3 DNA sequence: TGTGCCAGCTTGGACGGCACAGATACGCAGTATTTT. It yields the protein CASLDGTDTQYF.

A few counts support this clone. CDR3 loop: CSALLIAWGKNIQYF. For the CDR3, the DNA is TGCAGCGCTTTATTGATCGCCTGGGGCAAAAACATTCAGTACTTC. The rearrangement uses TRBV29-1 and TRBJ2-4; D is ambiguous. The CDR3 is 15 residues long. In germline, CDR1 is SQVTM, CDR2 ANQGSEA. The germline V and J ends were trimmed by 7 bases and 3 bases, with 19 bases remaining between them.

V and J are TRBV5-8 and TRBJ2-7; D not resolved. Germline CDR1 and CDR2: SGHTS and YDEGEE. Trimming took off 0 bases at V and 0 bases at J, with 13 bases between the two ends. The CDR3 is 16 amino acids. The CDR3 here is CASSLGRRVSSYEQYF. The CDR3 DNA sequence: TGTGCCAGCAGCTTGGGTCGTAGGGTCAGCTCCTACGAGCAGTACTTC.

The V gene is TRBV29-1, the J gene TRBJ1-1, with TRBD1 as a possible D gene (6 bases). The V gene's germline CDR1 is SQVTM and CDR2 ANQGSEA. This CDR3 comprises 13 residues. Trimming pared 6 bases from V and 4 bases from J, leaving 15 bases between. The CDR3 sequence: CSVGGNRVTEAFF. Here the CDR3 DNA reads TGCAGCGTCGGCGGAAACAGGGTCACTGAAGCTTTCTTT.

This rearrangement joins TRBV27 to TRBJ1-1; weak D call: TRBD1 (5 bases). Trimming took off 6 bases at V and 3 bases at J, with 20 bases between the two ends. This CDR3 has 16 residues. Looked up from germline, CDR1 is MNHEY and CDR2 is SMNVEV (reference sequence). CDR3: CASSSSGFPGDTEAFF. In DNA, the CDR3 is TGTGCCAGCAGCTCCTCTGGGTTCCCGGGGGACACTGAAGCTTTCTTT.

This clone was counted a few times. The chain recombines TRBV28 with TRBJ2-7, with D unresolved. CDR1 and CDR2 from the germline V gene are MDHEN and SYDVKM. This CDR3 region has 15 residues. The V end was cut by 6 bases, the J end by 0 bases, with 15 bases between. CDR3 sequence reads: CASSPSSTPSYEQYF. Written as DNA, the CDR3 is TGTGCCAGCAGCCCAAGCTCGACGCCCTCCTACGAGCAGTACTTC.

This clone was observed a handful of times. This sequence joins TRBV4-3 and TRBJ1-1, with D uncertain. Germline CDR1 is LGHNA and CDR2 is YSLEER. The CDR3 totals 13 residues. Trimming stripped 5 bases from V and 0 bases from J, with 7 bases between. In DNA form, the CDR3 reads TGCGCCAGCAGCGGGGTAATGAACACTGAAGCTTTCTTT. It yields the protein CASSGVMNTEAFF.

The V call is TRBV30, the J call TRBJ1-1; the D gene is possibly TRBD1 (6 bases). The V gene's germline CDR1 is GTSNPN and CDR2 SVGIG (reference sequence). The CDR3 runs to 15 residues. The ends were cut back, 5 bases at V and 1 base at J, with 17 bases in the middle. CDR3 region: CAWRKGGTGNTEAFF. The DNA of the CDR3 is TGTGCCTGGCGCAAGGGGGGGACGGGGAACACTGAAGCTTTCTTT.

This clone occurred a few times. This chain uses TRBV5-6 with TRBJ1-6, with 7 positions matching TRBD1. Trimming cost V 3 bases and J 8 bases; bases outside gene matches: 5. Germline-derived CDR1 and CDR2 are SGHDT and YYEEEE. This CDR3 has 14 residues. CDR3 in DNA: TGTGCCAGCAGCTCGGGGGGACAGTATTCACCCCTCCACTTT. This codes for CASSSGGQYSPLHF. The full variable domain, completed using reference TRBV5-6 and TRBJ1-6, is DAGVTQSPTHLIKTRGQQVTLRCSPKSGHDTVSWYQQALGQGPQFIFQYYEEEERQRGNFPDRFSGHQFPNYSSELNVNALLLGDSALYLCASSSGGQYSPLHFGNGTRLTVT.

The genes are TRBV28 and TRBJ1-1; D is perhaps TRBD1 (6 bases). CDR3 size: 12 residues. The germline V gene encodes CDR1 MDHEN and CDR2 SYDVKM. Trimming left V 6 bases short and J 6 bases short, with 11 bases between. CDR3 nucleotide sequence: TGTGCCAGCAGAGCGGACAGATCTGAAGCTTTCTTT. Protein: CASRADRSEAFF.